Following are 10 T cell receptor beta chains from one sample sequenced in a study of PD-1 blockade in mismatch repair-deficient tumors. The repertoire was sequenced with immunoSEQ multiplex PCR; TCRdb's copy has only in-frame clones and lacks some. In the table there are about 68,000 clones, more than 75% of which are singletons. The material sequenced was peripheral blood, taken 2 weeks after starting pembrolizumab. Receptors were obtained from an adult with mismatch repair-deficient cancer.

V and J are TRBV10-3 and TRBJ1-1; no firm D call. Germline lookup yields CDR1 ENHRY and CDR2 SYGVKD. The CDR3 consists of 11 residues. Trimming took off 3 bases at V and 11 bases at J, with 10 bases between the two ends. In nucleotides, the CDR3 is TGTGCCATCAGTGAAGCGGCGGATGCTTTCTTT. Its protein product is CAISEAADAFF.

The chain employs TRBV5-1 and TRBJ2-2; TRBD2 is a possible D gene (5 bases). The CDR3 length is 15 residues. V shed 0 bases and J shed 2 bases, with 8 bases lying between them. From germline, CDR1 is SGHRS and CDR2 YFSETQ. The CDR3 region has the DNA TGCGCCAGCAGCTTGGAGGGAGTTAACACCGGGGAGCTGTTTTTT. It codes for CASSLEGVNTGELFF.

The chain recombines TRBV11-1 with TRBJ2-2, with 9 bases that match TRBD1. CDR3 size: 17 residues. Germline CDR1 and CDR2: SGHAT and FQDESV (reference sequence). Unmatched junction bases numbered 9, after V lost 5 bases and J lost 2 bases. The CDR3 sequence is CASSPRTGARNTGELFF. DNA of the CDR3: TGTGCCAGCAGCCCTCGGACAGGGGCCAGAAACACCGGGGAGCTGTTTTTT.

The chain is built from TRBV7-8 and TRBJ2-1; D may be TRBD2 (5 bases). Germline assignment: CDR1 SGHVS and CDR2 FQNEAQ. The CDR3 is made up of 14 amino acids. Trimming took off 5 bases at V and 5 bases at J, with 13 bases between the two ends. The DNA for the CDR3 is TGTGCCAGCAGCCCGCAGCGGAGCGACAATGAGCAGTTCTTC. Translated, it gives CASSPQRSDNEQFF.

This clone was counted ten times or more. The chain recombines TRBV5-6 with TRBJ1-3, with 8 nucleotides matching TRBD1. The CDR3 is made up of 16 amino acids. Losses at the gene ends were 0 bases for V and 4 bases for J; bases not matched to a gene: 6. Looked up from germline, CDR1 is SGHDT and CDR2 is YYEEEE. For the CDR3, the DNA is TGTGCCAGCAGCTTGGTAGCAGGGGGCGCGGGAAACACCATATATTTT. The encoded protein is CASSLVAGGAGNTIYF.

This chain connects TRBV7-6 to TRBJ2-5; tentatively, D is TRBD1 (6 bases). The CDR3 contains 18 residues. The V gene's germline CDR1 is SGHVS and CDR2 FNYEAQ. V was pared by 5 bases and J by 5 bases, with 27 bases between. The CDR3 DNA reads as TGTGCCAGCAGCCTCGCGGCGGCAGGGGATTTGTTTTCGGAGACCCAGTACTTC. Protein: CASSLAAAGDLFSETQYF.

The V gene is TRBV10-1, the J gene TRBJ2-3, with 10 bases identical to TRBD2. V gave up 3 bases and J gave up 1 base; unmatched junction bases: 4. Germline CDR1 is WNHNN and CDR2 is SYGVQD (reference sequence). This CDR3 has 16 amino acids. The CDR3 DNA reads TGCGCCAGCAGTGATCTCAGCGGGAGGGGCACAGATACGCAGTATTTT. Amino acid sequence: CASSDLSGRGTDTQYF.

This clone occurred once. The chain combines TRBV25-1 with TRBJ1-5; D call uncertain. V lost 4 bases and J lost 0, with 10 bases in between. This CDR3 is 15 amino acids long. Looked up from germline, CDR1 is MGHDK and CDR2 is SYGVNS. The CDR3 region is CASSGAFASNQPQHF. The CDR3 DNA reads TGTGCCAGCAGTGGGGCCTTCGCTAGCAATCAGCCCCAGCATTTT.

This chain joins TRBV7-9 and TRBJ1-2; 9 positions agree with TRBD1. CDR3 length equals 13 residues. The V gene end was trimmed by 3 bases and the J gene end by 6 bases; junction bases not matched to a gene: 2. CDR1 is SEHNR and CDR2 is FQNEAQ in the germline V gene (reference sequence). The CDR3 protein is CASSLGQGNGYTF. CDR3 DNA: TGTGCCAGCAGCTTGGGACAGGGTAATGGCTACACCTTC.

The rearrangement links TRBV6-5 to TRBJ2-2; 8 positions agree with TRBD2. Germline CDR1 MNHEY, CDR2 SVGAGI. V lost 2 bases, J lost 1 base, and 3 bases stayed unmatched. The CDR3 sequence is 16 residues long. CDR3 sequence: CASSYALAGNTGELFF. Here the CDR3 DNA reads TGTGCCAGCAGTTACGCCCTAGCGGGGAACACCGGGGAGCTGTTTTTT.